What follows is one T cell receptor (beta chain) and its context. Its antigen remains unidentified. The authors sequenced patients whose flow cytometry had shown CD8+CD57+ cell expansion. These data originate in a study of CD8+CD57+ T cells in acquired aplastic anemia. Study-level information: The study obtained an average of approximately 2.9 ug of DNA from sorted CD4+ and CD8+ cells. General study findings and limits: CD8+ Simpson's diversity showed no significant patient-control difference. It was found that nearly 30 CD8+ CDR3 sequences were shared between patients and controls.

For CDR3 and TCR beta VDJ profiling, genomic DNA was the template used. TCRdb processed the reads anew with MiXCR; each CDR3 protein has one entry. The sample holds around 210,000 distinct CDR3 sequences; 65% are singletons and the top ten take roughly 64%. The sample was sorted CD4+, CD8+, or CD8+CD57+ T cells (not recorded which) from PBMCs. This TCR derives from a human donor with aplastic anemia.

DNA for the CDR3: TGCAGCGTTGAAGGACAGGGGCTGAACACTGAAGCTTTCTTT. Its protein is CSVEGQGLNTEAFF. The V gene is TRBV29-1, the J gene TRBJ1-1; 8 nucleotides agree with TRBD1. V gave up 1 base and J gave up 0 bases; unmatched junction bases: 1. This CDR3 has 14 amino acids. CDR1 is SQVTM, CDR2 ANQGSEA, per germline.